One sample yielded the 26 T cell receptor beta chains listed below, sequenced in a study of T cells after yellow fever vaccination. One entry per CDR3 protein results from TCRdb running MiXCR on the 5' RACE reads. The sample carries approximately 240,000 distinct CDR3 sequences, about 3.9% recorded once. The material sequenced was PBMCs, taken 15 days after the yellow fever booster vaccination. These TCRs come from a man between 18 and 29 years old who received the YFV17D yellow fever vaccine.

In this sample, this clonotype turned up many times. This chain links TRBV7-3 with TRBJ2-2; D tentatively reads TRBD1 or TRBD2 (5 bases each). With 1 base removed from V and 4 bases from J, the gap between germline ends came to 10 bases. This CDR3 has 15 residues. CDR1 and CDR2 from the germline V gene are SGHTA and FQGTGA. The CDR3 sequence: CASSLMGDVTGELFF. CDR3 nucleotides: TGTGCCAGCAGCTTAATGGGGGACGTCACCGGGGAGCTGTTTTTT.

In this sample, this clonotype turned up many times. The junction does not match germline at one end; this may be a read error. This rearrangement joins TRBV15 to TRBJ2-1, with TRBD1 as a possible D gene (5 bases). This CDR3 has 13 residues. CDR1 and CDR2 (germline): LNHNV, YYDKDF (reference sequence). CDR3 protein: CATRYRYYNEQFF. The CDR3 nucleotides read TGTGCTACCAGATACAGGTACTACAATGAGCAGTTCTTC.

This clonotype was recorded many times. V is TRBV4-3 and J is TRBJ1-5, with 7 bases identical to TRBD1. This CDR3 comprises 16 residues. Germline values: CDR1 LGHNA, CDR2 YSLEER. After removal of 2 bases from V and 1 base from J, the junction contained 5 bases not matched to a gene. The CDR3 DNA is TGCGCCAGCAGCCAAAACAGGGGTGGGAGCAATCAGCCCCAGCATTTT. It codes for CASSQNRGGSNQPQHF.

This clonotype was seen at least ten times. The chain recombines TRBV12-3 or TRBV12-4 with TRBJ2-7, with D maybe TRBD2 (6 bases). CDR3 size: 15 residues. With 3 bases removed from V and 3 bases from J, the gap between germline ends came to 15 bases. CDR3 region: CASSFLGGGFYEQYF. The CDR3 DNA is TGTGCCAGCAGTTTTCTTGGTGGGGGGTTCTACGAGCAGTACTTC.

This clonotype was picked up many times. The chain uses TRBV4-2 and TRBJ1-1; D is uncertain. Per the germline V gene, CDR1 is LGHNA and CDR2 is YNFKEQ. V gave up 2 bases and J gave up 1 base, with 11 bases separating them. CDR3 length: 15 amino acids. The CDR3 nucleotides read TGTGCCAGCAGCCAACAGGTGGAGGGGAACACTGAAGCTTTCTTT. Encoded protein: CASSQQVEGNTEAFF.

This clonotype has ten or more counts. This chain uses TRBV7-2 with TRBJ1-1; D is unclear. Germline-derived CDR1 and CDR2 are SGHTA and FQGNSA. The CDR3 is 13 residues long. Trimming took off 3 bases at V and 2 bases at J, with 7 bases between the two ends. CDR3 sequence (DNA): TGTGCCAGCAGCTTTACAGAAAACACTGAAGCTTTCTTT. Its translation is CASSFTENTEAFF.

This chain joins TRBV12-3 or TRBV12-4 and TRBJ2-1, with a tentative D call TRBD2 (6 bases). This CDR3 has 13 amino acids. With 5 bases removed from V and 4 bases from J, the gap between germline ends came to 9 bases. CDR3 in DNA: TGTGCCAGCAGTATTAGCGGTTACAATGAGCAGTTCTTC. Residues: CASSISGYNEQFF.

This clonotype was recorded at least ten times. The gene calls are TRBV11-1 and TRBJ2-3, with 8 bases aligning to TRBD2. The CDR3 covers 15 residues. The V segment lost 1 base and the J segment 5 bases; nucleotides outside the gene matches: 5. Germline values: CDR1 SGHAT, CDR2 FQDESV (reference sequence). For the CDR3, the DNA is TGTGCCAGCAGCTTAGTTCGGGGGGGCCAAGATACGCAGTATTTT. It translates to CASSLVRGGQDTQYF.

This clonotype was seen ten or more times. CDR3 bases: TGTGCCAGCAGTTTAGAGACCACTGAAGCTTTCTTT. It yields the protein CASSLETTEAFF. This chain links TRBV12-3 or TRBV12-4 with TRBJ1-1; D is undetermined. Trimming removed 1 base at V and 4 bases at J, with 4 bases between. The CDR3 length is 12 residues.

This clonotype was observed many times. This chain's CDR3 is CASSLGWGDPNTEAFF. The CDR3 DNA follows: TGCGCCAGCAGCTTGGGCTGGGGTGACCCGAACACTGAAGCTTTCTTT. The chain employs TRBV5-1 and TRBJ1-1; no clear D gene. Trimming took 0 bases from V and 1 from J, leaving 13 bases between them. CDR1 SGHRS and CDR2 YFSETQ come from the germline V gene. The CDR3 extends over 16 amino acids.

This clonotype was picked up a small number of times. The CDR3 DNA follows: TGTGCCAGCAGCCCAGGGGGCGCCTCTTGGGAGACCCAGTACTTC. Amino acids: CASSPGGASWETQYF. The chain couples TRBV7-3 to TRBJ2-5, with 8 bases lining up with TRBD1. From germline, CDR1 is SGHTA and CDR2 FQGTGA. This CDR3 contains 15 residues. V lost 5 bases to trimming and J lost 5 bases; unmatched junction nucleotides: 10.

At least ten counts were recorded for this clonotype. CDR3 amino acids: CASSPHPPDNTEAFF. The CDR3, as DNA: TGTGCCAGCTCACCTCACCCCCCAGACAACACTGAAGCTTTCTTT. This rearrangement joins TRBV18 to TRBJ1-1; D uncertain. Deletions cut 3 bases from V and 2 bases from J, with 13 bases between. The CDR3 contains 15 residues. The germline gives CDR1 KGHSH, CDR2 LQKENI. The variable domain in full, completed from reference TRBV18 and TRBJ1-1, reads NAGVMQNPRHLVRRRGQEARLRCSPMKGHSHVYWYRQLPEEGLKFMVYLQKENIIDESGMPKERFSAEFPKEGPSILRIQQVVRGDSAAYFCASSPHPPDNTEAFFGQGTRLTVV.

This clonotype appeared many times. CDR3 DNA: TGTGCCACCGGACTTGACGAGCAGTACGTC. It is translated as CATGLDEQYV. The chain combines TRBV24-1 with TRBJ2-7; D is perhaps TRBD2 (5 bases). The germline V gene encodes CDR1 KGHDR and CDR2 SFDVKD. V gave up 9 bases and J gave up 5 bases, with 7 bases separating them. The CDR3 runs 10 residues.

This clonotype showed up many times. This chain joins TRBV7-6 and TRBJ1-5; D is unresolved. The CDR3 is 13 amino acids. Trimming shortened V by 4 bases and J by 5 bases, and 9 bases separated the two germline ends. Germline lookup yields CDR1 SGHVS and CDR2 FNYEAQ. The CDR3 protein is CASSSHLDQPQHF. In DNA, the CDR3 is TGTGCCAGCAGCTCGCACTTGGATCAGCCCCAGCATTTT. Based on the CDR3 plus reference TRBV7-6 and TRBJ1-5, the full variable domain is GAGVSQSPRYKVTKRGQDVALRCDPISGHVSLYWYRQALGQGPEFLTYFNYEAQQDKSGLPNDRFSAERPEGSISTLTIQRTEQRDSAMYRCASSSHLDQPQHFGDGTRLSIL.

This clonotype was detected a few times. The CDR3 region has the DNA TGCGCCAGCAGCTTGCTTTCAGATCAAGAGACCCAGTACTTC. Its protein product is CASSLLSDQETQYF. V and J are TRBV5-1 and TRBJ2-5; no firm D call. The CDR3 sequence is 14 residues long. Germline V gives CDR1 SGHRS, CDR2 YFSETQ. V gave up 1 base and J gave up 2 bases, with 9 bases separating them.

This clonotype was counted many times. The V and J genes are TRBV5-4 and TRBJ2-5; 7 nucleotides align to TRBD2. Germline V CDR1 and CDR2: SGHNT, YYREEE (reference sequence). There are 15 residues in the CDR3. With V trimmed by 2 bases and J by 0 bases, 4 bases remained unmatched. DNA for the CDR3: TGTGCCAGCAGCTTCGGCGGGGGAGACCAAGAGACCCAGTACTTC. Protein: CASSFGGGDQETQYF.

This clonotype has ten or more counts. CDR3 DNA sequence: TGTGCCAGCAGTTTAAGGAGGTCTAGCGGGCAAGAGACCCAGTACTTC. Protein product: CASSLRRSSGQETQYF. The chain combines TRBV12-3 or TRBV12-4 with TRBJ2-5; TRBD2 matches 8 bases. V lost 2 bases to trimming and J lost 2 bases; unmatched junction nucleotides: 7. The CDR3 is made up of 16 amino acids.

This clonotype was seen at least ten times. The chain carries TRBV12-3 or TRBV12-4 and TRBJ2-2, with D uncertain. The CDR3 length is 13 residues. V dropped 5 bases and J dropped 5 bases, with 9 bases sitting between them. Here the CDR3 DNA reads TGTGCCAGCAGTGTCTTGGAGACCGGGGAGCTGTTTTTT. Translated, it gives CASSVLETGELFF.

The table lists this clonotype with many counts. CDR3 DNA sequence: TGTGCCAGCAGGCTCGAGGGCGACACCATATATTTT. It is translated as CASRLEGDTIYF. The gene calls are TRBV7-2 and TRBJ1-3; D remains ambiguous. Deletions cut 6 bases from V and 8 bases from J, with 11 bases between. The germline V gene encodes CDR1 SGHTA and CDR2 FQGNSA. The length of the CDR3 is 12 residues.

The table lists this clonotype with many counts. V and J are TRBV5-1 and TRBJ1-4; no clear D. This CDR3 contains 14 residues. V shed 7 bases and J shed 4 bases, with 14 bases lying between them. Germline values: CDR1 SGHRS, CDR2 YFSETQ. The CDR3 nucleotides are TGCGCCAGCGGTGAGGGCCTCGGTAATGAAAAACTGTTTTTT. Protein: CASGEGLGNEKLFF.

This clonotype was detected many times. V gene TRBV29-1 combines with J gene TRBJ2-1; TRBD1 matches 8 bases. From germline, CDR1 is SQVTM and CDR2 ANQGSEA. The CDR3 runs 15 residues. J was trimmed by 6 bases and V by 3 bases; bases with no gene match: 10. The CDR3 DNA sequence: TGCAGCGTTGATTGGGGGAGGACAGGGCGCAATGAGCAGTTCTTC. This encodes CSVDWGRTGRNEQFF.

This clonotype has only a few counts. V is TRBV11-2 and J is TRBJ2-3, with TRBD2 identical over 10 bases. Trimming cost V 5 bases and J 7 bases; bases outside gene matches: 12. There are 16 residues in the CDR3. CDR1 is SGHAT and CDR2 is FQNNGV in the germline V gene. The CDR3 coding sequence is TGTGCCAGCAGCGACCCTGAGCGGGGGGGATGGAATACGCAGTATTTT. Its protein product is CASSDPERGGWNTQYF.

This clonotype was recorded at least ten times. The chain combines TRBV3-1 with TRBJ2-1, with D possibly TRBD1 on 6 matching bases. Germline values: CDR1 LGHDT, CDR2 YNNKEL (reference sequence). With 4 bases removed from V and 9 bases from J, the gap between germline ends came to 16 bases. The CDR3 is 14 amino acids. DNA of the CDR3: TGTGCCAGCAGCCCAGGGGACCCCAGTTCTGAGCAGTTCTTC. As protein: CASSPGDPSSEQFF.

This clonotype was detected ten times or more. This rearrangement joins TRBV24-1 to TRBJ2-1, with D perhaps matching TRBD1 (6 bases). Germline CDR1 and CDR2: KGHDR and SFDVKD. The CDR3 spans 15 residues. With 3 bases removed from V and 10 bases from J, the gap between germline ends came to 18 bases. For the CDR3, the DNA is TGTGCCACCAGTGATCCCGGGACCTCCGACAGGGAGCAGTTCTTC. It codes for CATSDPGTSDREQFF.

This clonotype was found many times. The V call is TRBV20-1, the J call TRBJ1-3; D may be TRBD1 (6 bases). The CDR3 extends over 15 amino acids. Germline CDR1 and CDR2: DFQATT and SNEGSKA (reference sequence). Trimming removed 3 bases at V and 7 bases at J, with 19 bases between. The CDR3, as DNA: TGCAGTGCTAGCGGGACAACTGGATACTGGAACACCATATATTTT. This gives the protein CSASGTTGYWNTIYF.

In its sample, this clonotype was seen many times. V and J are TRBV9 and TRBJ2-3; D is undetermined. This CDR3 is 15 amino acids long. Trimming took off 0 bases at V and 2 bases at J, with 10 bases between the two ends. Germline assignment: CDR1 SGDLS and CDR2 YYNGEE. The CDR3 here is CASSVGSGSTDTQYF. DNA of the CDR3: TGTGCCAGCAGCGTAGGGTCAGGATCCACAGATACGCAGTATTTT.